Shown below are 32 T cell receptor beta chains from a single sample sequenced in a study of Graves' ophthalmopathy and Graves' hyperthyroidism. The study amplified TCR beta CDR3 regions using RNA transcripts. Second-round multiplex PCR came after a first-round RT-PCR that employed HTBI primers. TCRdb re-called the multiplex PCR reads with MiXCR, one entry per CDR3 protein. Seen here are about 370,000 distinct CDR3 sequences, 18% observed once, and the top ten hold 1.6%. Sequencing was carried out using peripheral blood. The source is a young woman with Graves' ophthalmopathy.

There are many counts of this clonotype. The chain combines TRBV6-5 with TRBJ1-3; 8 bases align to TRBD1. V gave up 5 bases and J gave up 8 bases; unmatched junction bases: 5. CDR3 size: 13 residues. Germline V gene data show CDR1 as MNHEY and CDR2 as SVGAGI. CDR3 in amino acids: CASSPDREYTIYF. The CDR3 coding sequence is TGTGCCAGCAGTCCGGACAGGGAGTACACCATATATTTT.

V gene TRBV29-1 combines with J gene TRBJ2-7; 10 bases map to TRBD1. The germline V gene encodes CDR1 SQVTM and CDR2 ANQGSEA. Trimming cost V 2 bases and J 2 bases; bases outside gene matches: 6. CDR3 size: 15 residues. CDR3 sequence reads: CSVELVGQGPYEQYF. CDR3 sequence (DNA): TGCAGCGTTGAACTAGTGGGACAGGGGCCCTACGAGCAGTACTTC.

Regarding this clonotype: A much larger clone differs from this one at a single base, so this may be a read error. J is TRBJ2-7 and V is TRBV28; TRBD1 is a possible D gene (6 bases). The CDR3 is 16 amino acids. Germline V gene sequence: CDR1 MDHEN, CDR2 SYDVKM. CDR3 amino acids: CATMMSRWGLAYEQCF. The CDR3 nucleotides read TGTGCCACCATGATGTCGAGGTGGGGGCTGGCCTACGAGCAGTGCTTC.

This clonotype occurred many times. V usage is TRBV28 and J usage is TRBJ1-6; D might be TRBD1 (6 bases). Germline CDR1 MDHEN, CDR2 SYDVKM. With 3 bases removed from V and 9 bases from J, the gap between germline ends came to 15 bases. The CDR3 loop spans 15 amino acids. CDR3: CASSFLREGGSPLHF. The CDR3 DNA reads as TGTGCCAGCAGTTTTCTAAGGGAAGGGGGTTCACCCCTCCACTTT.

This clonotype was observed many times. The CDR3 nucleotides are TGCGCCAGCAGCCAAGATCGACAGGGGTGGGAGACCCAGTACTTC. Its protein is CASSQDRQGWETQYF. The chain recombines TRBV4-1 with TRBJ2-5; TRBD1 matches 8 bases. With V trimmed by 0 bases and J by 5 bases, 5 bases remained unmatched. Germline CDR1 MGHRA, CDR2 YSYEKL. This CDR3 has 15 amino acids.

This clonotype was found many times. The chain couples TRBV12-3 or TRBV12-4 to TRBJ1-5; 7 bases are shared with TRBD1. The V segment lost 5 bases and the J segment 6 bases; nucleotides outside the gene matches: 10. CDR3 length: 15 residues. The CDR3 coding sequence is TGTGCCAGCAGTCCAGGGCAGGGGGTGGGTCAGCCCCAGCATTTT. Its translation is CASSPGQGVGQPQHF.

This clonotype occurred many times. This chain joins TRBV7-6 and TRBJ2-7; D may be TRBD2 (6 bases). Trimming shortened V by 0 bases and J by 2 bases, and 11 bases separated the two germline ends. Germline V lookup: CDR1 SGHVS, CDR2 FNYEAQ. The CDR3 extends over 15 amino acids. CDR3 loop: CASSLAGGETYEQYF. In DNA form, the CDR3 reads TGTGCCAGCAGCTTAGCCGGCGGGGAAACCTACGAGCAGTACTTC.

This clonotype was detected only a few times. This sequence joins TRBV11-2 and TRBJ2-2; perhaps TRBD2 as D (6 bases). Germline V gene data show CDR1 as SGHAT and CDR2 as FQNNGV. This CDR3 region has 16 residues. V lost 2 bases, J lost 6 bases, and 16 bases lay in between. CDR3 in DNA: TGTGCCAGCAGCTTAAGACTAGGCGGGTGGGCCGGGGAGCTGTTTTTT. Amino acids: CASSLRLGGWAGELFF.

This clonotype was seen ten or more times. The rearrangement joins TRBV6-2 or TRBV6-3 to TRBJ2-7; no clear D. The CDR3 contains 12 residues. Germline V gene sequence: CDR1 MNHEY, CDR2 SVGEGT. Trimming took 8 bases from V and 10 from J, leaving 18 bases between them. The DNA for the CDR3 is TGTGCCAGCGGGCGGAGATATCCTTTACAGTACTTC. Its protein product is CASGRRYPLQYF.

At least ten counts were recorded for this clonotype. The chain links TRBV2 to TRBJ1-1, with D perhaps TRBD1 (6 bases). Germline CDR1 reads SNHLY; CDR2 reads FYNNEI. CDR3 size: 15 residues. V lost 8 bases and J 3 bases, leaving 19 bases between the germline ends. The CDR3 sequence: CASSKRGVGDTEAFF. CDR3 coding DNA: TGTGCCAGCTCCAAGAGGGGGGTCGGGGACACTGAAGCTTTCTTT.

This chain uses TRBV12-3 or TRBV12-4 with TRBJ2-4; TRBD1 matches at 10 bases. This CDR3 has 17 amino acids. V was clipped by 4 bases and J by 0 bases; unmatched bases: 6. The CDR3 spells CASSWDRGSLAKNIQYF. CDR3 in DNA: TGTGCCAGCAGTTGGGACAGGGGATCGCTAGCCAAAAACATTCAGTACTTC.

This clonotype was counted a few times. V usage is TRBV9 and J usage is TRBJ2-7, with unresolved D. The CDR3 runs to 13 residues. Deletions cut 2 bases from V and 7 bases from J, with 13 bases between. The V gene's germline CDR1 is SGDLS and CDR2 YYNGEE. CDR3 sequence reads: CASSVRDVGEQYF. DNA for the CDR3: TGTGCCAGCAGCGTCCGAGACGTGGGGGAGCAGTACTTC.

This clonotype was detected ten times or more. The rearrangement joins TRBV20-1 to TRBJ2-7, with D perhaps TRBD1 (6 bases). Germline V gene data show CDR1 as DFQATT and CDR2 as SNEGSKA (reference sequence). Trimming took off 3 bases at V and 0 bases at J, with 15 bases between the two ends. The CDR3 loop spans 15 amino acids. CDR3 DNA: TGCAGTGCTAGGGGAATTACAGGGAGCTCCTACGAGCAGTACTTC. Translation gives CSARGITGSSYEQYF.

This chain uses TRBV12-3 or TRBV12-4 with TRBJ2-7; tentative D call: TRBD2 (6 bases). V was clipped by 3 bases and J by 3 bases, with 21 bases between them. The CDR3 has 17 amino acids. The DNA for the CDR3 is TGTGCCAGCAGTTTTGGGCCGGGTAGCAAGGACTACTACGAGCAGTACTTC. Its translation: CASSFGPGSKDYYEQYF.

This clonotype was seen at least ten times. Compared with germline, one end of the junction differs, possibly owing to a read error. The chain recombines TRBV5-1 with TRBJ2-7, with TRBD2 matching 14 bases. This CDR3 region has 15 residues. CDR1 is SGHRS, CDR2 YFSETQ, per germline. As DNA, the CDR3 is TGCGCCAGCAGCGATGGGACTAGCGGGAGATACGGGCAGTACTTC. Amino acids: CASSDGTSGRYGQYF.

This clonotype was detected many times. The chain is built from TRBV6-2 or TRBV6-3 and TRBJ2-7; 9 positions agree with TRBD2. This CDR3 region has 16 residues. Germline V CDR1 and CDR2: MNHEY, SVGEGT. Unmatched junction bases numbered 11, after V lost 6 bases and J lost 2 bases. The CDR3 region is CASRIKTSGGTYEQYF. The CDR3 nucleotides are TGTGCCAGCAGAATTAAGACTAGCGGAGGGACCTACGAGCAGTACTTC.

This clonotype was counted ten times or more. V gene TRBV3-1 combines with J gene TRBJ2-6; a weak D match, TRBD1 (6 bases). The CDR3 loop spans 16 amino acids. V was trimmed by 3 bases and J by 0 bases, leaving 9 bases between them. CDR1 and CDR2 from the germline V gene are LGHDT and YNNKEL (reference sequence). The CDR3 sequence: CASSQTGSSGANVLTF. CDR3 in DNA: TGTGCCAGCAGCCAGACAGGCAGCTCTGGGGCCAACGTCCTGACTTTC.

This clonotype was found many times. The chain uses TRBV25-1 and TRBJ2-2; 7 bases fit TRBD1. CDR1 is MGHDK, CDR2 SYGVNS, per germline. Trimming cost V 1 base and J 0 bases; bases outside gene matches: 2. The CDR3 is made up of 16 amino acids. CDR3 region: CASSELGTANTGELFF. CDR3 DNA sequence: TGTGCCAGCAGTGAATTGGGGACAGCGAACACCGGGGAGCTGTTTTTT.

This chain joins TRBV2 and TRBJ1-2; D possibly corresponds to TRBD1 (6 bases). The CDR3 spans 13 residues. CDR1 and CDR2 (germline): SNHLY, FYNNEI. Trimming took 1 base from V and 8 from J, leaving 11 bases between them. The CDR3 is CASSEERDTGYTF. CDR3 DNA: TGTGCCAGCAGTGAAGAGCGGGACACGGGCTACACCTTC.

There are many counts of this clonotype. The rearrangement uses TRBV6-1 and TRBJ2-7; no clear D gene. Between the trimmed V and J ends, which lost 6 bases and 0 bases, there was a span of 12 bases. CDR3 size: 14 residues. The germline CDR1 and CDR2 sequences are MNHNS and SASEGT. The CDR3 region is CASRLTLPSYEQYF. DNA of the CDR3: TGTGCCAGCAGGCTGACTCTGCCCTCCTACGAGCAGTACTTC.

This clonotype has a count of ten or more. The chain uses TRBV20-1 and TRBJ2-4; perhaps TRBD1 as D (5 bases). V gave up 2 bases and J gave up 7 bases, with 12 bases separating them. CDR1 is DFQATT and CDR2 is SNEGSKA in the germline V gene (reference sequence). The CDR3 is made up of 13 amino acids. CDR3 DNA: TGCAGTGCTAGAAGGGGCCTGGGGAACATTCAGTACTTC. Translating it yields CSARRGLGNIQYF.

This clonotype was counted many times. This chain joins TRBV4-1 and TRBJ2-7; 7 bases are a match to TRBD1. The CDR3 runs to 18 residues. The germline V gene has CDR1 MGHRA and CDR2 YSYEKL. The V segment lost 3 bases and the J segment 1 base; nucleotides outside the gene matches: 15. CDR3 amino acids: CASSQAFFRGILSYEQYF. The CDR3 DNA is TGCGCCAGCAGCCAGGCCTTCTTCAGGGGGATCCTTTCCTACGAGCAGTACTTC.

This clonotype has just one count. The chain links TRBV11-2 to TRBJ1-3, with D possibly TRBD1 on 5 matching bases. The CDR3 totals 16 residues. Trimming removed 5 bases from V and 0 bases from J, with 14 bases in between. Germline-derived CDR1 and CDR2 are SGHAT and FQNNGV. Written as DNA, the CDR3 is TGTGCCAGCAGCCCCCAGGCAGGGTACTCTGGAAACACCATATATTTT. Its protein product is CASSPQAGYSGNTIYF. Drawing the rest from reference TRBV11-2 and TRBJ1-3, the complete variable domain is EAGVAQSPRYKIIEKRQSVAFWCNPISGHATLYWYQQILGQGPKLLIQFQNNGVVDDSQLPKDRFSAERLKGVDSTLKIQPAKLEDSAVYLCASSPQAGYSGNTIYFGEGSWLTVV.

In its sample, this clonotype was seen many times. The CDR3 sequence is CAWKPTGANYNSPLHF. Written as DNA, the CDR3 is TGTGCCTGGAAACCGACAGGGGCGAACTATAATTCACCCCTCCACTTT. This chain joins TRBV30 and TRBJ1-6; 8 nucleotides line up with TRBD1. The CDR3 sequence is 16 residues long. V was pared by 4 bases and J by 3 bases, with 8 bases of the junction left unmatched. Per the germline V gene, CDR1 is GTSNPN and CDR2 is SVGIG (reference sequence).

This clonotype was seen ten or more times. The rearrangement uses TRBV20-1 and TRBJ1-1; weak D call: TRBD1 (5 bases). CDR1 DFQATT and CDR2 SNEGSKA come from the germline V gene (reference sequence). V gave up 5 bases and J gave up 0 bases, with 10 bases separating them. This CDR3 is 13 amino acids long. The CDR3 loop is CSALGHLNTEAFF. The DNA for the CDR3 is TGCAGTGCTTTAGGACATTTGAACACTGAAGCTTTCTTT.

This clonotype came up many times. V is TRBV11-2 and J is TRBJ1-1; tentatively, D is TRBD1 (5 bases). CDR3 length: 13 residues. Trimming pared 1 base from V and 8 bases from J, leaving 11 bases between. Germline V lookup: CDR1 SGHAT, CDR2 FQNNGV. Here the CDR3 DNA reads TGTGCCAGCAGCTTAGCGGGGGTAAAAGAAGCTTTCTTT. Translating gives CASSLAGVKEAFF.

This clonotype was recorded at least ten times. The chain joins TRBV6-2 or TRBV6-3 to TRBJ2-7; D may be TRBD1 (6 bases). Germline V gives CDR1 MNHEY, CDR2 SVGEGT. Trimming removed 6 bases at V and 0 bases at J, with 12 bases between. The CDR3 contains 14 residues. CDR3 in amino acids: CASRALRGSYEQYF. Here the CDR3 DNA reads TGTGCCAGCAGGGCCCTCAGGGGCTCCTACGAGCAGTACTTC.

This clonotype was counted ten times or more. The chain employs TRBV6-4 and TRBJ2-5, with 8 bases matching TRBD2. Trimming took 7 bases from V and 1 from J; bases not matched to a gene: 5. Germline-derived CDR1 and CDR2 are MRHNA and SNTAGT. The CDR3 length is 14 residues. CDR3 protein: CASNLAGGQETQYF. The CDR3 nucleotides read TGTGCCAGCAATCTCGCGGGGGGCCAAGAGACCCAGTACTTC.

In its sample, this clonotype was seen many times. CDR3: CASRVLARETQYF. Written as DNA, the CDR3 is TGTGCCAGCAGAGTACTAGCTCGGGAGACCCAGTACTTC. The gene calls are TRBV28 and TRBJ2-5; D is possibly TRBD2 (6 bases). Germline V CDR1 and CDR2: MDHEN, SYDVKM. V shed 6 bases and J shed 5 bases, with 13 bases lying between them. The CDR3 is 13 residues long.

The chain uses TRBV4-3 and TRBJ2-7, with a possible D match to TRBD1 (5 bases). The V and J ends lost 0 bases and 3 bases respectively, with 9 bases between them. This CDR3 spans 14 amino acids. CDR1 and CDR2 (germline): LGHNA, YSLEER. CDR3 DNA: TGCGCCAGCAGCCAAGACAGGGAAAGCTACGAGCAGTACTTC. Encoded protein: CASSQDRESYEQYF.

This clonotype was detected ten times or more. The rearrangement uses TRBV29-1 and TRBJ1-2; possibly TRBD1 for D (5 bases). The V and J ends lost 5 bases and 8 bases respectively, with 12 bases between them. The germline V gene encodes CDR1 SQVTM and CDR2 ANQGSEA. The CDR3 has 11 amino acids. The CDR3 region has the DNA TGCAGCGTTTCCAGGGTTAGCGGCTACACCTTC. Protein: CSVSRVSGYTF.

This CDR3 reads CASTARAGVSYEQYF. Here the CDR3 DNA reads TGTGCCAGCACCGCTCGAGCGGGCGTTTCCTACGAGCAGTACTTC. V gene TRBV11-1 combines with J gene TRBJ2-7; TRBD2 might be the D (6 bases). Germline V gene data show CDR1 as SGHAT and CDR2 as FQDESV (reference sequence). CDR3 size: 15 residues. V shed 7 bases and J shed 1 base, with 17 bases lying between them.